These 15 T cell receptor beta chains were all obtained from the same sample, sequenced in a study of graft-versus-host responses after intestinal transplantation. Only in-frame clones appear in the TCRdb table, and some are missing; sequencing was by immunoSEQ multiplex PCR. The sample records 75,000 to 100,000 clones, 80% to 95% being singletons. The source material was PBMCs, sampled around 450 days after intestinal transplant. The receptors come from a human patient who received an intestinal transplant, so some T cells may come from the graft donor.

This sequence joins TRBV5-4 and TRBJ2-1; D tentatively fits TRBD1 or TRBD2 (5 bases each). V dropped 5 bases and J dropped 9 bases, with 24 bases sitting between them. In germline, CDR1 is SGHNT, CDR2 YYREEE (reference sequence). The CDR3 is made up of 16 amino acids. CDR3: CASRPGWGKGYGEQFF. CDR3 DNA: TGTGCCAGCAGGCCGGGGTGGGGGAAAGGTTATGGTGAGCAGTTCTTC.

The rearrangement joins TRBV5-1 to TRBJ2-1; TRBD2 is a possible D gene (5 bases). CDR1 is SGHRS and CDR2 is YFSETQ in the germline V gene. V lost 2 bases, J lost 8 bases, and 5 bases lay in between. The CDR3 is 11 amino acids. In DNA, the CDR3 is TGCGCCAGCAGCTTCGGGGATGAGCAGTTCTTC. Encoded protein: CASSFGDEQFF.

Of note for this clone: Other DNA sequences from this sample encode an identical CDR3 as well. CDR3 loop: CASSVGDTGELFF. CDR3 nucleotides: TGTGCCAGCAGCGTAGGTGACACCGGGGAGCTGTTTTTT. The chain has TRBV9 and TRBJ2-2; no definite D call. Germline CDR1 reads SGDLS; CDR2 reads YYNGEE. This CDR3 contains 13 residues. The ends were cut back, 0 bases at V and 3 bases at J, with 3 bases in the middle.

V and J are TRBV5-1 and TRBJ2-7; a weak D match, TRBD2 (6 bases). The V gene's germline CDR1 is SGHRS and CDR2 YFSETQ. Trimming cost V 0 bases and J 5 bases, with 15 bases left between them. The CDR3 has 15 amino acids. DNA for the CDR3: TGCGCCAGCAGCTTGGTTCCCGGGGGAAGGAACGAGCAGTACTTC. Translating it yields CASSLVPGGRNEQYF. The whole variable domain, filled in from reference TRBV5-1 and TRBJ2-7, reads KAGVTQTPRYLIKTRGQQVTLSCSPISGHRSVSWYQQTPGQGLQFLFEYFSETQRNKGNFPGRFSGRQFSNSRSEMNVSTLELGDSALYLCASSLVPGGRNEQYFGPGTRLTVT.

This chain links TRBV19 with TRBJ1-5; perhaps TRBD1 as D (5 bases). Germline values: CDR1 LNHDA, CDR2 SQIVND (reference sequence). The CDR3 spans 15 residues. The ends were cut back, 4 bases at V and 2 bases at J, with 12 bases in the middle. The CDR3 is CASSTVGGGNQPQHF. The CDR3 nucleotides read TGTGCCAGTAGTACCGTTGGGGGGGGCAATCAGCCCCAGCATTTT.

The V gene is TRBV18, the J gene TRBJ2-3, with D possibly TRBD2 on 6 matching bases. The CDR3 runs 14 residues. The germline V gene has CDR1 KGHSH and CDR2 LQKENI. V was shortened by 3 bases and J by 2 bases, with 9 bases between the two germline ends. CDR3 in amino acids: CASSPGLNTDTQYF. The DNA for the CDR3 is TGTGCCAGCTCACCGGGACTCAACACAGATACGCAGTATTTT.

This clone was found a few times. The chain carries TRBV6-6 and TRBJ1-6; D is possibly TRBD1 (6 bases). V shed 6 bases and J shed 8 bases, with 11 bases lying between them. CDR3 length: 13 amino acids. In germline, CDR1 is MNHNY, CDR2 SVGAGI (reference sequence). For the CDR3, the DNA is TGTGCCAGCAGCCCCTCAGGGGATTCACCCCTCCACTTT. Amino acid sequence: CASSPSGDSPLHF.

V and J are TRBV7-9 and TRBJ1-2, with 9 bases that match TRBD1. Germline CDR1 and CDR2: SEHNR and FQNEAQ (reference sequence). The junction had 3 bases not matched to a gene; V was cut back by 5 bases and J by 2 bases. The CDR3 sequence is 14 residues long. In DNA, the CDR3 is TGTGCCAGCAGCGTAGGACAGGGGAACTATGGCTACACCTTC. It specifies CASSVGQGNYGYTF.

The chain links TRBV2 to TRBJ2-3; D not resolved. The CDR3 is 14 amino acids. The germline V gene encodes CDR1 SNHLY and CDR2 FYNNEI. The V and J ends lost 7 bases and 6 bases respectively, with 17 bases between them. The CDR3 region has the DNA TGTGCCAGCATCCCATTTGGGCCGCCGGATACGCAGTATTTT. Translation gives CASIPFGPPDTQYF.

The CDR3 sequence: CASSLAGTALTGYGYTF. The CDR3 bases are TGTGCCAGCAGCTTAGCGGGGACAGCTCTCACGGGCTATGGCTACACCTTC. This sequence joins TRBV7-9 and TRBJ1-2, with 7 bases that match TRBD1. V shed 0 bases, J shed 4 bases, and the junction held 11 bases outside the gene matches. Germline V lookup: CDR1 SEHNR, CDR2 FQNEAQ (reference sequence). CDR3 length equals 17 residues.

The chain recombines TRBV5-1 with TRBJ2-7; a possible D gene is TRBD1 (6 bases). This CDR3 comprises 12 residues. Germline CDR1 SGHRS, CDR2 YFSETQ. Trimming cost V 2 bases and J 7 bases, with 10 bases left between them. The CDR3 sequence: CASSFQGKEQYF. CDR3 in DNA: TGCGCCAGCAGCTTCCAGGGGAAGGAGCAGTACTTC.

The CDR3 DNA sequence: TGCGCCAGCAGCCAGATCCGGGCGGGTTTAGGACGTACGCAGTATTTT. This gives the protein CASSQIRAGLGRTQYF. V is TRBV4-1 and J is TRBJ2-3; tentative D call: TRBD2 (5 bases). This CDR3 spans 16 amino acids. The V gene lost 3 bases and the J gene lost 8 bases, with 21 bases spanning the gap. Germline V gives CDR1 MGHRA, CDR2 YSYEKL.

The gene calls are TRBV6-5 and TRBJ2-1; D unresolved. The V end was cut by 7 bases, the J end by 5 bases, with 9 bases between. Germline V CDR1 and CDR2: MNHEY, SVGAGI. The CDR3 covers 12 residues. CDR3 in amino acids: CASNLHDNEQFF. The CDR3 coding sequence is TGTGCCAGCAACCTCCACGACAATGAGCAGTTCTTC.

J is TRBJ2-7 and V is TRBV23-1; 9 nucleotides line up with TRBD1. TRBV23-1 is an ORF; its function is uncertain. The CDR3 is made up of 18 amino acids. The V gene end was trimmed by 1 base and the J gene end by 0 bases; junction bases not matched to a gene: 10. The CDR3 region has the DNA TGCGCCAGCAGTCAATGGGGGGACAGGGTTCTAGCCTCCTACGAGCAGTACTTC. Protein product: CASSQWGDRVLASYEQYF.

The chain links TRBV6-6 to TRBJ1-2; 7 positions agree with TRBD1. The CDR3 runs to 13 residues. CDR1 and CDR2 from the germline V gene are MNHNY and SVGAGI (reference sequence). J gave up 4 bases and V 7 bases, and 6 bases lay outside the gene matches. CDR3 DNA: TGTGCCAGCATATCCGACAGGGTCTATGGCTACACCTTC. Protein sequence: CASISDRVYGYTF.